The sequence of this T cell receptor (beta chain) was determined in a study of cytomegalovirus exposure and HLA in healthy donors. With 60 Vbeta and 13 Jbeta primers, the PCR was carried out. Generated by immunoSEQ multiplex PCR, the TCRdb table keeps only in-frame clones and is missing some. The sample carries 100,000 to 150,000 clones, roughly 74% recorded once. This clone has a handful of counts. V shed 5 bases and J shed 0 bases, with 14 bases lying between them. This CDR3 region has 17 residues. Germline values: CDR1 LNHDA, CDR2 SQIVND (reference sequence). The receptor's source is a woman aged 50 to 60 in good health and CMV-seropositive. Sequenced sample: PBMCs. V gene TRBV19 combines with J gene TRBJ2-6; no firm D call. The CDR3 loop is CASSPHPRISGANVLTF. The CDR3, as DNA: TGTGCCAGTAGTCCACATCCAAGAATCTCTGGGGCCAACGTCCTGACTTTC.